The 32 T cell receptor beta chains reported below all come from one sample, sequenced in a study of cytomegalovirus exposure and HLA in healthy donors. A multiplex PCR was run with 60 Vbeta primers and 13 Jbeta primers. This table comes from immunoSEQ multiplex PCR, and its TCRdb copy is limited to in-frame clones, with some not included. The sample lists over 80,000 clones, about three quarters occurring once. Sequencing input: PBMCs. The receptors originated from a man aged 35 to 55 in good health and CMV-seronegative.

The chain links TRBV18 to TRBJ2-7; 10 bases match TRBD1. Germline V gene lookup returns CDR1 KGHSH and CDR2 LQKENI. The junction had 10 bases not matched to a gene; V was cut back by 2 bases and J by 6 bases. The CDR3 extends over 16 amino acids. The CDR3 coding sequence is TGTGCCAGCTCACCATCACGACAGGGGGCCGGGTCCGAGCAGTACTTC. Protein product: CASSPSRQGAGSEQYF.

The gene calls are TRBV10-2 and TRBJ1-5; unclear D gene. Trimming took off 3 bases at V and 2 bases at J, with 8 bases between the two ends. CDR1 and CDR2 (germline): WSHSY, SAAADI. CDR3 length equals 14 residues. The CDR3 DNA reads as TGCGCCAGCAGTGAAGGAGGGCGCAATCAGCCCCAGCATTTT. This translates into CASSEGGRNQPQHF.

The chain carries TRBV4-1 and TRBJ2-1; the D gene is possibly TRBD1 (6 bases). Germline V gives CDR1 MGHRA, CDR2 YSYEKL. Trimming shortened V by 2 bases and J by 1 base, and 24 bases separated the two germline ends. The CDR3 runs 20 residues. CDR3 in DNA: TGCGCCAGCAGCCAAAGAAGGCTACTCTCGCCAGGGGAATCCTACAATGAGCAGTTCTTC. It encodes CASSQRRLLSPGESYNEQFF.

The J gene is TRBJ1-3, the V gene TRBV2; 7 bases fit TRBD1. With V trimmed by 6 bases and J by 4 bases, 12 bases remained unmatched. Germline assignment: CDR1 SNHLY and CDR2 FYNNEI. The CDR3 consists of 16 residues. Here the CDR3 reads CASSIRRQGSGNTIYF. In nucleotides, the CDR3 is TGTGCCAGCAGCATAAGAAGACAGGGTTCAGGAAACACCATATATTTT.

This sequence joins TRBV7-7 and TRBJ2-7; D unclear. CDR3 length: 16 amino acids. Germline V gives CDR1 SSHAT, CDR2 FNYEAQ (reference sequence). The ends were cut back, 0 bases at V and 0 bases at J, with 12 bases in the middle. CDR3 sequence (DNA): TGTGCCAGCAGCTTAGCGCGGCGATTCTCCTCCTACGAGCAGTACTTC. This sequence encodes CASSLARRFSSYEQYF. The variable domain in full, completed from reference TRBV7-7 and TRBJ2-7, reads GAGVSQSPRYKVTKRGQDVTLRCDPISSHATLYWYQQALGQGPEFLTYFNYEAQPDKSGLPSDRFSAERPEGSISTLTIQRTEQRDSAMYRCASSLARRFSSYEQYFGPGTRLTVT.

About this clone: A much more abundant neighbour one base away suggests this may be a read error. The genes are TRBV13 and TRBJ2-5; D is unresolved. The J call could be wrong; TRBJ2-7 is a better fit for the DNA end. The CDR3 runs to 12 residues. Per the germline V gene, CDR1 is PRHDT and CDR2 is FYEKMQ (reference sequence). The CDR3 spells CASSLNSYEQYF. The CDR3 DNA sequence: TGTGCCAGCAGCTTGAACTCCTACGAGCAGTACTTC.

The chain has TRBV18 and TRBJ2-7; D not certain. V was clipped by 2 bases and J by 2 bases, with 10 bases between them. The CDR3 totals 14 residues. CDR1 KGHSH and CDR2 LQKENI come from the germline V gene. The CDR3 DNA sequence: TGTGCCAGCTCACCATCGGGTGATCCCTACGAGCAGTACTTC. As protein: CASSPSGDPYEQYF.

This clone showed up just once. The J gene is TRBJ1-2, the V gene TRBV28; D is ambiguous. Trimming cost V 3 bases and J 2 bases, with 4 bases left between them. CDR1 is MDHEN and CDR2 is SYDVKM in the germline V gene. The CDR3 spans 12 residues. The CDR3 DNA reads TGTGCCAGCAGTTTGAGAAACTATGGCTACACCTTC. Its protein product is CASSLRNYGYTF.

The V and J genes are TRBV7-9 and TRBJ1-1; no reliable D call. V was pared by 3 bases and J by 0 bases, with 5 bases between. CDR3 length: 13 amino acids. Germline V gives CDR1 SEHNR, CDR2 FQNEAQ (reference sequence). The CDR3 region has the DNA TGTGCCAGCAGCTTTACGGTGAACACTGAAGCTTTCTTT. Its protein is CASSFTVNTEAFF.

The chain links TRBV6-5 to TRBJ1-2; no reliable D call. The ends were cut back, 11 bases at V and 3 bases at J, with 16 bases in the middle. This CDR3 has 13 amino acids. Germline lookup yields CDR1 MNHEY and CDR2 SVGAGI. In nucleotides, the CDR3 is TGTGCCGCCTCGGTTCCAGGTTACTATGGCTACACCTTC. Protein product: CAASVPGYYGYTF.

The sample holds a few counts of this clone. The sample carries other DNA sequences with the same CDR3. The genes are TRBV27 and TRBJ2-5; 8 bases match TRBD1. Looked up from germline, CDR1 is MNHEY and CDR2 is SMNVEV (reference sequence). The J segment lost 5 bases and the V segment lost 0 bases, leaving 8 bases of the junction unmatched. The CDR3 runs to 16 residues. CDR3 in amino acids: CASSLSRQGAGETQYF. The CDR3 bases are TGTGCCAGCAGTTTATCCAGGCAGGGGGCGGGGGAGACCCAGTACTTC.

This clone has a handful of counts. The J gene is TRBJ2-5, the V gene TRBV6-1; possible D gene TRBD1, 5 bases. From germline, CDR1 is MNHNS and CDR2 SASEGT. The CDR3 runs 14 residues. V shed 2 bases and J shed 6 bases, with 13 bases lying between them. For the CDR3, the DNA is TGTGCCAGCAGTGAAAAGATCCAGGGTCAGACCCAGTACTTC. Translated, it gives CASSEKIQGQTQYF.

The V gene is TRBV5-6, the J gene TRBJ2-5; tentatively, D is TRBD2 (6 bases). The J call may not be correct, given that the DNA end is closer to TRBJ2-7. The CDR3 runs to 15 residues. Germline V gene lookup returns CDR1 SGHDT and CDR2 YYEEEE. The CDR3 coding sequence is TGTGCCAGCAGCCTCCTGGGGCGCGGGACCTACGAGCAGTACTTC. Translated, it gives CASSLLGRGTYEQYF.

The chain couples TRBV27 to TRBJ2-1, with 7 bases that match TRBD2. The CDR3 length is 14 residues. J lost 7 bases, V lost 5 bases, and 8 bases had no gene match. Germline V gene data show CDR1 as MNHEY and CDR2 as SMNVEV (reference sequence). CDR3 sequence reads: CASSVRDYPNEQFF. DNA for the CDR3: TGTGCCAGCAGTGTCCGGGACTACCCGAATGAGCAGTTCTTC.

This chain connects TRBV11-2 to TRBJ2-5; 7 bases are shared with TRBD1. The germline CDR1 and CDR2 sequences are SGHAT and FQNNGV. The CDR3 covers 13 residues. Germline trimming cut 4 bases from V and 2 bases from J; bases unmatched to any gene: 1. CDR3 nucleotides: TGTGCCAGCAGCTGGGGACAGCAAGAGACCCAGTACTTC. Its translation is CASSWGQQETQYF.

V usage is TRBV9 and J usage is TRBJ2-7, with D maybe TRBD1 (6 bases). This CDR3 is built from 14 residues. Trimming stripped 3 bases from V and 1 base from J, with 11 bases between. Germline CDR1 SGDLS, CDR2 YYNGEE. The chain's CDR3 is CASSAGTRSYEQYF. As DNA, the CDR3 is TGTGCCAGCAGCGCAGGGACACGTTCCTACGAGCAGTACTTC.

The CDR3 sequence is CASSEALAGAGEQFF. CDR3 sequence (DNA): TGTGCCAGCAGTGAGGCACTAGCGGGGGCCGGTGAGCAGTTCTTC. The chain combines TRBV25-1 with TRBJ2-1, with 11 nucleotides matching TRBD2. With 3 bases clipped from V and 9 bases from J, the junction kept 7 bases outside the gene matches. Germline lookup yields CDR1 MGHDK and CDR2 SYGVNS. The CDR3 spans 15 residues.

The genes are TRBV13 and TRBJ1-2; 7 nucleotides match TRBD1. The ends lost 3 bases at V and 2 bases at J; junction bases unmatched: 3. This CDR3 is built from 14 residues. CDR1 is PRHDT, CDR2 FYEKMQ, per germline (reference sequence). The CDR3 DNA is TGTGCCAGCAGCTTGAGGACAGGAAACTATGGCTACACCTTC. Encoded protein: CASSLRTGNYGYTF.

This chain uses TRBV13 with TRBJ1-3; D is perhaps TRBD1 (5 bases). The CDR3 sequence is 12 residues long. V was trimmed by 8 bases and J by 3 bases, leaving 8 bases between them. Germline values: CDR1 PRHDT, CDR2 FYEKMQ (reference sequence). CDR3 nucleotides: TGTGCCAGCCCAGGGTATGGAAACACCATATATTTT. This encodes CASPGYGNTIYF.

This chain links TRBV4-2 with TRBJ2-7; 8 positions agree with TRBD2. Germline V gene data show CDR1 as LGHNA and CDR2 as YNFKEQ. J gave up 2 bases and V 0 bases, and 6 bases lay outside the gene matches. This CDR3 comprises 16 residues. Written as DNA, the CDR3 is TGTGCCAGCAGCCAAGATTGGCGGGGGGTTCCCTACGAGCAGTACTTC. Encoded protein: CASSQDWRGVPYEQYF.

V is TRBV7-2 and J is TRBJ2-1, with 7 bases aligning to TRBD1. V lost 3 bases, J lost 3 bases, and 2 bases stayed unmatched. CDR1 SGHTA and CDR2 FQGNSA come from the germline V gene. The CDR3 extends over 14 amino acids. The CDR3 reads CASSFDRVYNEQFF. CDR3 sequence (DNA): TGTGCCAGCAGCTTCGACAGGGTCTACAATGAGCAGTTCTTC. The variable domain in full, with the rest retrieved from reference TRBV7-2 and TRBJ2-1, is GAGVSQSPSNKVTEKGKDVELRCDPISGHTALYWYRQSLGQGLEFLIYFQGNSAPDKSGLPSDRFSAERTGGSVSTLTIQRTQQEDSAVYLCASSFDRVYNEQFFGPGTRLTVL.

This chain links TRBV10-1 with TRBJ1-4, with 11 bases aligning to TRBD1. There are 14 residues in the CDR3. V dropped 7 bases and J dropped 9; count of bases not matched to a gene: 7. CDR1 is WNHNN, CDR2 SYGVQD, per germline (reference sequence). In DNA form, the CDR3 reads TGCGCCAGCAACCGGACAGGGGGCTTTAAAAAACTGTTTTTT. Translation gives CASNRTGGFKKLFF.

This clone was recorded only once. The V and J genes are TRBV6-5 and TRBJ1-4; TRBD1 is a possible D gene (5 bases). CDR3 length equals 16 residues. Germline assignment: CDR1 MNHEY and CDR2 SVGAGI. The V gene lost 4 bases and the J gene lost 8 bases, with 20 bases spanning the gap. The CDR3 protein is CASSFRGLRVKEKLFF. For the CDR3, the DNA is TGTGCCAGCAGTTTTCGGGGACTGAGGGTGAAGGAAAAACTGTTTTTT.

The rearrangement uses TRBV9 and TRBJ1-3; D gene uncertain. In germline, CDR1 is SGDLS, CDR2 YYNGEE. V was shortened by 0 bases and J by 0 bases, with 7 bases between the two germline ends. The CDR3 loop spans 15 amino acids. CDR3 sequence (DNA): TGTGCCAGCAGCGTAGCCCCCAGCTCTGGAAACACCATATATTTT. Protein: CASSVAPSSGNTIYF.

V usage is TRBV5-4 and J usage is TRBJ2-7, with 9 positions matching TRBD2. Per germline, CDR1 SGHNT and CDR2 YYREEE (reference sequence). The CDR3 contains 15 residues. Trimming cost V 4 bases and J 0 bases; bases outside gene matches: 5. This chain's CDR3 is CASSPAGGLSYEQYF. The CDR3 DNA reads TGTGCCAGCAGCCCAGCGGGGGGCCTCTCCTACGAGCAGTACTTC.

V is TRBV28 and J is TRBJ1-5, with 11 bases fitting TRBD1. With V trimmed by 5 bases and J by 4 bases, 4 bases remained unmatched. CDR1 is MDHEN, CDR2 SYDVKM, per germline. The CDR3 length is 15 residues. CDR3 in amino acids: CASSGQGAWNQPQHF. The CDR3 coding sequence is TGTGCCAGCAGTGGACAGGGGGCATGGAATCAGCCCCAGCATTTT.

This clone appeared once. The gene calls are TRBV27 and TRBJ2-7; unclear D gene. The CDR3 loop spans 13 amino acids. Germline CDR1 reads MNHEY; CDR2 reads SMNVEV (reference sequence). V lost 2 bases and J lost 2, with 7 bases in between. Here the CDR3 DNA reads TGTGCCAGCAGTTTAGTCAGAACCTACGAGCAGTACTTC. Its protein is CASSLVRTYEQYF.

The CDR3 protein is CASSSNQNTVNYGYTF. The CDR3 nucleotides are TGTGCCAGCAGTTCAAATCAGAACACAGTGAACTATGGCTACACCTTC. The chain is built from TRBV28 and TRBJ1-2; D not resolved. The germline V gene has CDR1 MDHEN and CDR2 SYDVKM. The CDR3 length is 16 residues. V lost 4 bases and J 2 bases, leaving 17 bases between the germline ends.

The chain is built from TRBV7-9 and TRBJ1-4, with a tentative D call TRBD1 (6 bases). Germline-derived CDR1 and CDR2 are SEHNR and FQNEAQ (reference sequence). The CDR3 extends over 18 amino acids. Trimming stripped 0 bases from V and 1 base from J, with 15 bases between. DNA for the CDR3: TGTGCCAGCAGCTTAGCCTGGGGCAGGGGCGTAACTAATGAAAAACTGTTTTTT. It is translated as CASSLAWGRGVTNEKLFF.

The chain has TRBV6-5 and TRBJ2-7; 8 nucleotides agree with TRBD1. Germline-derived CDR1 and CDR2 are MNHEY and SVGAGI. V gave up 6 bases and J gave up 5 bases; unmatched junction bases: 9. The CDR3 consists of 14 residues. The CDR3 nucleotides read TGTGCCAGCAGCACAAGGACAGGGCACGACGAGCAGTACTTC. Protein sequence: CASSTRTGHDEQYF.

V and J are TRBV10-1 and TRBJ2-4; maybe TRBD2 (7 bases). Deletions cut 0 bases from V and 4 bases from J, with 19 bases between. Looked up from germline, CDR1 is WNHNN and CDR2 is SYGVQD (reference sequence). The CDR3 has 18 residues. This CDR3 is CASSESSVGGGRKNIQYF. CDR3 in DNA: TGCGCCAGCAGTGAGTCGAGTGTAGGCGGGGGCCGAAAAAACATTCAGTACTTC.

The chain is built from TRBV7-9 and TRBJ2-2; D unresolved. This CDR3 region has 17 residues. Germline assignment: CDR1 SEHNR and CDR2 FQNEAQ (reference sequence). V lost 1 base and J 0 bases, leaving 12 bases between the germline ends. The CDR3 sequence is CASSLDPREPNTGELFF. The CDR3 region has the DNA TGTGCCAGCAGCTTAGACCCCCGCGAACCGAACACCGGGGAGCTGTTTTTT. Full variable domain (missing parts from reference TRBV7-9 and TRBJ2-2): DTGVSQNPRHKITKRGQNVTFRCDPISEHNRLYWYRQTLGQGPEFLTYFQNEAQLEKSRLLSDRFSAERPKGSFSTLEIQRTEQGDSAMYLCASSLDPREPNTGELFFGEGSRLTVL.